Presented here are 18 T cell receptor beta chains from one specimen sequenced in a study of T cell responses to AZD1222 COVID-19 vaccine. Method: immunoSEQ multiplex PCR; TCRdb's copy keeps in-frame clones and lacks some. The sample consists of approximately 100,000 clones, around 94% of them appearing once. This specimen was peripheral blood, taken on day 0 of AZD1222 vaccination. The receptor source for this set is an adult in good health.

The chain uses TRBV6-5 and TRBJ1-1, with D possibly being TRBD1 (6 bases). CDR1 MNHEY and CDR2 SVGAGI come from the germline V gene. There are 14 residues in the CDR3. Trimming stripped 0 bases from V and 3 bases from J, with 8 bases between. The CDR3 here is CASSYSEGDTEAFF. In DNA, the CDR3 is TGTGCCAGCAGTTACTCAGAGGGGGACACTGAAGCTTTCTTT.

With regard to this clone: A junction end diverges from the germline sequence, so it may reflect a read error. The V call is TRBV19, the J call TRBJ1-1; maybe TRBD1 (6 bases). The CDR3 contains 14 residues. Germline-derived CDR1 and CDR2 are LNHDA and SQIVND (reference sequence). The CDR3 coding sequence is TGTGCCAGTTGTATCTGGGGGCGAGGCACTGAAGCTTTCTTT. As protein: CASCIWGRGTEAFF.

The gene calls are TRBV14 and TRBJ1-3; D perhaps matches TRBD1 (5 bases). V was clipped by 0 bases and J by 5 bases, with 17 bases between them. Germline-derived CDR1 and CDR2 are SGHDN and FVKESK. This CDR3 has 17 amino acids. For the CDR3, the DNA is TGTGCCAGCAGCCAAGACCCCCCAGGCCAGGGAAGAAACACCATATATTTT. It specifies CASSQDPPGQGRNTIYF.

The rearrangement joins TRBV11-2 to TRBJ1-2; D is unclear. CDR3 length equals 13 residues. V lost 2 bases and J lost 5, with 9 bases in between. CDR1 is SGHAT and CDR2 is FQNNGV in the germline V gene. In nucleotides, the CDR3 is TGTGCCAGCAGCTTAAGGGCAGCTTATGGCTACACCTTC. Encoded protein: CASSLRAAYGYTF.

The chain links TRBV5-1 to TRBJ2-3, with 9 bases fitting TRBD2. Germline V CDR1 and CDR2: SGHRS, YFSETQ. This CDR3 has 15 residues. The V and J ends lost 3 bases and 4 bases, in that order; junction bases with no gene match: 6. The CDR3 DNA is TGCGCCAGCAGCTCGGGACTAGCTTTTCCAGATACGCAGTATTTT. Residues: CASSSGLAFPDTQYF.

This chain connects TRBV5-8 to TRBJ2-7; perhaps TRBD1 as D (6 bases). V was shortened by 5 bases and J by 3 bases, with 12 bases between the two germline ends. This CDR3 spans 13 amino acids. Germline values: CDR1 SGHTS, CDR2 YDEGEE. CDR3 protein: CASRRTASYEQYF. The CDR3 nucleotides are TGTGCCAGCAGGCGGACAGCGAGCTACGAGCAGTACTTC.

CDR3 DNA: TGTGCCAGCAGAGATAGGACGGGTACCTACGAGCAGTACTTC. Protein: CASRDRTGTYEQYF. The chain recombines TRBV6-5 with TRBJ2-7; D uncertain. Trimming removed 6 bases from V and 2 bases from J, with 14 bases in between. Germline-derived CDR1 and CDR2 are MNHEY and SVGAGI. The CDR3 runs to 14 residues.

The chain employs TRBV19 and TRBJ1-5, with TRBD1 as a possible D gene (6 bases). This CDR3 spans 15 amino acids. CDR1 and CDR2 (germline): LNHDA, SQIVND (reference sequence). Trimming left V 3 bases short and J 6 bases short, with 15 bases between. The CDR3 coding sequence is TGTGCCAGTAGTATCCCCAGGGGCGTCGGTCAGCCCCAGCATTTT. This sequence encodes CASSIPRGVGQPQHF.

The DNA for the CDR3 is TGTGCCAGCAGCTTAGGGGCAGCCCTGACCCCTTATGGCTACACCTTC. Translation: CASSLGAALTPYGYTF. The V and J genes are TRBV11-3 and TRBJ1-2, with D unresolved. The germline V and J ends were trimmed by 1 base and 5 bases, with 17 bases remaining between them. The germline V gene encodes CDR1 SGHNT and CDR2 YENEEA. This CDR3 has 16 residues.

The V call is TRBV11-3, the J call TRBJ1-3; D is undetermined. The V end lost 3 bases, the J end lost 9 bases, and 12 bases lay between the germline ends. The CDR3 is 13 amino acids. CDR1 SGHNT and CDR2 YENEEA come from the germline V gene. CDR3 DNA: TGTGCCAGCAGCTTCGCTTCTTCGAGCACCATATATTTT. It codes for CASSFASSSTIYF.

V and J are TRBV19 and TRBJ2-6; D unresolved. The ends were cut back, 9 bases at V and 0 bases at J, with 12 bases in the middle. Germline assignment: CDR1 LNHDA and CDR2 SQIVND (reference sequence). The CDR3 is made up of 15 amino acids. CDR3: CASCLDSSGANVLTF. In DNA, the CDR3 is TGTGCCAGCTGCCTGGATTCCTCTGGGGCCAACGTCCTGACTTTC. Full variable domain (remainder filled in from reference TRBV19 and TRBJ2-6): DGGITQSPKYLFRKEGQNVTLSCEQNLNHDAMYWYRQDPGQGLRLIYYSQIVNDFQKGDIAEGYSVSREKKESFPLTVTSAQKNPTAFYLCASCLDSSGANVLTFGAGSRLTVL.

The genes are TRBV7-9 and TRBJ2-4; 7 bases agree with TRBD1. This CDR3 has 18 residues. Germline trimming cut 1 base from V and 0 bases from J; bases unmatched to any gene: 9. Germline CDR1 SEHNR, CDR2 FQNEAQ (reference sequence). CDR3 nucleotide sequence: TGTGCCAGCAGCTTAGGTCTGGGACAGCCGCTAGCCAAAAACATTCAGTACTTC. Its protein product is CASSLGLGQPLAKNIQYF.

The V gene is TRBV6-6, the J gene TRBJ1-5, with TRBD1 matching 8 bases. This CDR3 has 17 residues. Trimming removed 5 bases from V and 2 bases from J; junction bases left unmatched: 11. Germline loops: CDR1 MNHNY, CDR2 SVGAGI (reference sequence). In DNA, the CDR3 is TGTGCCAGCAGTCCGCGCGACAGGGGCGGGGGCAATCAGCCCCAGCATTTT. Protein sequence: CASSPRDRGGGNQPQHF.

CDR3 nucleotide sequence: TGTGCCAGCAGCAGTGGACAGGTCTTCTCTGGAAACACCATATATTTT. It specifies CASSSGQVFSGNTIYF. This chain uses TRBV5-4 with TRBJ1-3; the match to TRBD1 covers 7 bases. CDR1 and CDR2 from the germline V gene are SGHNT and YYREEE (reference sequence). The junction had 7 bases not matched to a gene; V was cut back by 4 bases and J by 0 bases. CDR3 length equals 16 residues.

This sequence joins TRBV11-2 and TRBJ1-1; tentative D call: TRBD1 (5 bases). The V end was cut by 4 bases, the J end by 8 bases, with 17 bases between. This CDR3 is 14 amino acids long. From germline, CDR1 is SGHAT and CDR2 FQNNGV. The CDR3 DNA reads as TGTGCCAGCAGCTCCCCCGTATCGGGGCGCGAAGCTTTCTTT. It yields the protein CASSSPVSGREAFF.

The gene calls are TRBV7-9 and TRBJ2-5, with D possibly TRBD1 on 6 matching bases. The V and J ends lost 2 bases and 4 bases respectively, with 11 bases between them. Germline V gene data show CDR1 as SEHNR and CDR2 as FQNEAQ (reference sequence). This CDR3 region has 14 residues. The DNA for the CDR3 is TGTGCCAGCAGCTTAAGGGCAGGGGCAGAGACCCAGTACTTC. Translation gives CASSLRAGAETQYF.

The chain links TRBV5-1 to TRBJ1-3; 8 positions match TRBD1. V was clipped by 7 bases and J by 4 bases; unmatched bases: 7. The germline gives CDR1 SGHRS, CDR2 YFSETQ. This CDR3 has 14 amino acids. The CDR3 region is CASRQGASGNTIYF. The CDR3 DNA reads as TGCGCCAGCCGTCAGGGGGCGTCGGGAAACACCATATATTTT.

The chain carries TRBV2 and TRBJ1-3; TRBD1 might be the D (5 bases). Germline V lookup: CDR1 SNHLY, CDR2 FYNNEI. Trimming took off 4 bases at V and 0 bases at J, with 10 bases between the two ends. CDR3 length: 15 amino acids. CDR3 in amino acids: CASSGQWDSGNTIYF. The CDR3 bases are TGTGCCAGCAGTGGACAGTGGGACTCTGGAAACACCATATATTTT.